These 9 T cell receptor beta chains originate from one sample sequenced in a study of early T cells in non-severe SARS-CoV-2 infection. TCRdb used MiXCR to reprocess the 5' RACE reads, holding one entry per CDR3 protein. In the table there are about 22,000 distinct CDR3 sequences, 3.5% to 4.5% of which are singletons. Sequencing input: whole blood. All receptors come from an adult who was a healthcare worker with PCR-confirmed SARS-CoV-2 infection or an uninfected control (not recorded which).

There are many counts of this clonotype. The rearrangement links TRBV12-3 or TRBV12-4 to TRBJ1-2; D ambiguous. Trimming took 5 bases from V and 4 from J, leaving 11 bases between them. This CDR3 has 13 residues. CDR3 amino acids: CASSPGRTYGYTF. In DNA, the CDR3 is TGTGCCAGCAGTCCCGGACGGACCTATGGCTACACCTTC.

Many counts were recorded for this clonotype. The gene calls are TRBV28 and TRBJ2-7; 8 bases are a match to TRBD1. Germline assignment: CDR1 MDHEN and CDR2 SYDVKM. V lost 6 bases and J lost 4; bases outside the gene matches: 8. There are 14 residues in the CDR3. The CDR3 protein is CASSRTGYRYEQYF. DNA for the CDR3: TGTGCCAGCAGCCGGACAGGGTATAGGTACGAGCAGTACTTC.

This clonotype is classed as medium-sized. The chain is built from TRBV20-1 and TRBJ1-5, with D perhaps matching TRBD1 (6 bases). CDR1 and CDR2 (germline): DFQATT, SNEGSKA (reference sequence). The CDR3 runs to 16 residues. V was pared by 2 bases and J by 2 bases, with 16 bases between. CDR3 amino acids: CSARRWDIYGNQPQHF. CDR3 in DNA: TGCAGTGCTAGACGATGGGACATTTATGGCAATCAGCCCCAGCATTTT.

This chain links TRBV7-8 with TRBJ2-5; tentatively, D is TRBD2 (6 bases). The V and J ends lost 3 bases and 3 bases respectively, with 11 bases between them. There are 14 residues in the CDR3. CDR1 and CDR2 from the germline V gene are SGHVS and FQNEAQ. The CDR3 DNA sequence: TGTGCCAGCAGCTTGGACGGGGGTAAAGAGACCCAGTACTTC. This translates into CASSLDGGKETQYF.

The table lists this clonotype with many counts. V gene TRBV28 combines with J gene TRBJ2-7; D is ambiguous. This CDR3 is built from 12 residues. Trimming stripped 5 bases from V and 2 bases from J, with 7 bases between. Germline V gene lookup returns CDR1 MDHEN and CDR2 SYDVKM. CDR3 loop: CASSPWTYEQYF. CDR3 DNA: TGTGCCAGCAGTCCGTGGACCTACGAGCAGTACTTC.

There are many counts of this clonotype. The chain is built from TRBV28 and TRBJ1-6; D is unresolved. V was cut by 2 bases and J by 6 bases, with 11 bases left in between. CDR3 length: 15 residues. Looked up from germline, CDR1 is MDHEN and CDR2 is SYDVKM. The CDR3 spells CASSLPRTLNSPLHF. Here the CDR3 DNA reads TGTGCCAGCAGTTTACCCAGAACTCTTAATTCACCCCTCCACTTT.

This clonotype occurred a few times. The V and J genes are TRBV4-2 and TRBJ2-1; 11 bases are a match to TRBD2. This CDR3 contains 16 residues. Trimming cost V 1 base and J 8 bases; bases outside gene matches: 7. Looked up from germline, CDR1 is LGHNA and CDR2 is YNFKEQ. This CDR3 is CASSQVSGRAGDEQFF. The CDR3 DNA is TGTGCCAGCAGCCAAGTTAGCGGGAGGGCAGGAGATGAGCAGTTCTTC.

This clonotype appeared many times. The chain employs TRBV7-2 and TRBJ2-1; TRBD1 matches at 10 bases. The V segment lost 2 bases and the J segment 1 base; nucleotides outside the gene matches: 2. The CDR3 runs to 16 residues. CDR1 and CDR2 from the germline V gene are SGHTA and FQGNSA. This chain's CDR3 is CASSLRDRGSYNEQFF. The CDR3 nucleotides are TGTGCCAGCAGCTTAAGGGACAGGGGATCCTACAATGAGCAGTTCTTC.

Comments on this clonotype: The junction shows a germline mismatch at one end, possibly a read error. The chain recombines TRBV7-7 with TRBJ2-1; 8 bases are shared with TRBD1. CDR1 SSHAT and CDR2 FNYEAQ come from the germline V gene (reference sequence). The CDR3 is made up of 15 amino acids. CDR3 coding DNA: TGTGCTAGCAGCTTAGACAGGGGTCCGGACAATGAGCAGTTCTTC. Protein: CASSLDRGPDNEQFF.